The clone carrying this TCR beta chain was counted between two and nine times. TCRdb independently ran MiXCR on the 5' RACE reads; one entry per CDR3 protein. The sample consists of tens of thousands of distinct CDR3 sequences, approximately 7% of them appearing once. V lost 7 bases to trimming and J lost 3 bases, with 17 bases between them. Germline CDR1 LNHDA, CDR2 SQIVND (reference sequence). The CDR3 contains 15 residues. This entry comes from a study of T-cell memory formation after mild COVID-19. The sample consisted of PBMCs or a T cell subset sorted from them (not recorded which). The chain couples TRBV19 to TRBJ2-3, with D perhaps TRBD2 (5 bases). The receptor was derived from a man aged 18-30 years who had mild COVID-19 (a few samples of this study predate the infection). Cell type and time point are not known. The CDR3 is CASTLGEARTDTQYF. The CDR3 DNA follows: TGTGCCAGTACTCTCGGGGAAGCGAGGACAGATACGCAGTATTTT.